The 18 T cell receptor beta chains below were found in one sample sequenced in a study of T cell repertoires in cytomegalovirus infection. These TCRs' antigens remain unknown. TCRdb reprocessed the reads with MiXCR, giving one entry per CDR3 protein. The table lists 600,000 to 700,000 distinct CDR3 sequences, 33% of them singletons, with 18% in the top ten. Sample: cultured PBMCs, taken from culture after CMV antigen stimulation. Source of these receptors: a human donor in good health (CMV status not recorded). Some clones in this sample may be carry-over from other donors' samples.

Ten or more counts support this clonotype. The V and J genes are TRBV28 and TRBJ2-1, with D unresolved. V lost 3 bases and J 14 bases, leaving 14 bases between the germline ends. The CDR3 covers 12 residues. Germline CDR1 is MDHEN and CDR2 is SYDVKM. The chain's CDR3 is CASSFRTAEEFF. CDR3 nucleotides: TGTGCCAGCAGTTTTCGGACCGCCGAGGAGTTCTTC.

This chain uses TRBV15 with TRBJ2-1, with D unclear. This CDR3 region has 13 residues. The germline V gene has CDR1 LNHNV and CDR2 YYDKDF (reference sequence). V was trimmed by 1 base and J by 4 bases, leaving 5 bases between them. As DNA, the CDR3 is TGTGCCACCAGCAGAGCGCAGTACAATGAGCAGTTCTTC. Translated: CATSRAQYNEQFF.

CDR3 sequence reads: CASSEDPSGDNEQFF. CDR3 DNA: TGTGCCAGCAGTGAAGATCCTAGCGGGGACAATGAGCAGTTCTTC. The rearrangement joins TRBV2 to TRBJ2-1; 9 nucleotides align to TRBD2. The CDR3 runs 15 residues. CDR1 and CDR2 (germline): SNHLY, FYNNEI. The ends lost 1 base at V and 5 bases at J; junction bases unmatched: 3.

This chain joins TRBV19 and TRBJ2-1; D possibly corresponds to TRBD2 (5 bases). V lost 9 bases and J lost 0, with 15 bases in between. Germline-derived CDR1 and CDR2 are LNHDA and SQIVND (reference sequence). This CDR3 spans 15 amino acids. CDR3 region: CASTQDSGSYNEQFF. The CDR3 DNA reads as TGTGCCAGCACCCAGGACTCGGGCTCCTACAATGAGCAGTTCTTC. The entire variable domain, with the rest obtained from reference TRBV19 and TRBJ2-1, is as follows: DGGITQSPKYLFRKEGQNVTLSCEQNLNHDAMYWYRQDPGQGLRLIYYSQIVNDFQKGDIAEGYSVSREKKESFPLTVTSAQKNPTAFYLCASTQDSGSYNEQFFGPGTRLTVL.

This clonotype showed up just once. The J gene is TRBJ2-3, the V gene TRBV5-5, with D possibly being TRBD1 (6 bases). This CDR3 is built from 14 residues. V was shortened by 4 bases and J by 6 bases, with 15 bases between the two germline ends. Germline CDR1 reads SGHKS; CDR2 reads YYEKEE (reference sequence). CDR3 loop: CASSPGHGGDTQYF. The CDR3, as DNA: TGTGCCAGCAGCCCGGGACACGGCGGGGATACGCAGTATTTT.

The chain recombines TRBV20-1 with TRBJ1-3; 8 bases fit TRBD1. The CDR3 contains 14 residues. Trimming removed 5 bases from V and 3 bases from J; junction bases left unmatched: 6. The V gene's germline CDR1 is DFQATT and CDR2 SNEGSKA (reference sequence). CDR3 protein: CSAQGQGDGNTIYF. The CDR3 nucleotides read TGCAGTGCTCAAGGACAGGGCGATGGAAACACCATATATTTT.

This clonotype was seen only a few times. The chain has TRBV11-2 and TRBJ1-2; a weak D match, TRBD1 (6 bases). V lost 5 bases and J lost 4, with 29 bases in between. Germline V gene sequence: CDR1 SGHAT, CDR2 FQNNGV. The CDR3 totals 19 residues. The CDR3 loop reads CASSINRAGQTLWSYGYTF. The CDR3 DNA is TGTGCCAGCAGCATCAATAGAGCGGGACAAACACTATGGAGCTATGGCTACACCTTC.

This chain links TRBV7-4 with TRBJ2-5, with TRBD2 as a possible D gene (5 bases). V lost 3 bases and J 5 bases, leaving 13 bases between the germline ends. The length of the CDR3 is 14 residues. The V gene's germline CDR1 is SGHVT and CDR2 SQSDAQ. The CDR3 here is CASSFWQVAETQYF. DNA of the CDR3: TGTGCCAGCAGCTTTTGGCAGGTAGCGGAGACCCAGTACTTC.

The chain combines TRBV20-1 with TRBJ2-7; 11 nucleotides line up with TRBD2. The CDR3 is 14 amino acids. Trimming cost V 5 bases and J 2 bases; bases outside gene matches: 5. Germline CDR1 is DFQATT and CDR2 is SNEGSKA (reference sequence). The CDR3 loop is CSARLAGTTYEQYF. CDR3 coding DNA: TGCAGTGCTCGACTAGCGGGGACTACCTACGAGCAGTACTTC.

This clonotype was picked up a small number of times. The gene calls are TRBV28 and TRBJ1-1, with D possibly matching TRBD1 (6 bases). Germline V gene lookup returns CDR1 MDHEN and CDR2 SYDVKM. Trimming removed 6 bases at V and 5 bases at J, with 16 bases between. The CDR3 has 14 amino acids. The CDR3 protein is CASRMTGYVTEAFF. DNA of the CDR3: TGTGCCAGCAGGATGACAGGTTATGTGACTGAAGCTTTCTTT.

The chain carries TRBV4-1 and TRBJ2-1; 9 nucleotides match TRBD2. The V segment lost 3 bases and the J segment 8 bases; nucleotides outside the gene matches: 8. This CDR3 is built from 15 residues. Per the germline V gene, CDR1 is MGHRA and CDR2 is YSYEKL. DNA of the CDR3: TGCGCCAGCAGCCACGCGCGGGAGGGTGTCTATGAGCAGTTCTTC. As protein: CASSHAREGVYEQFF.

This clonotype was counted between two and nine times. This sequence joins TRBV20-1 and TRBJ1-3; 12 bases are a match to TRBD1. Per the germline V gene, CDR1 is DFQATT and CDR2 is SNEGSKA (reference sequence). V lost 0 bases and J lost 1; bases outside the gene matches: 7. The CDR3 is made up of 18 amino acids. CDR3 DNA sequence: TGCAGTGCTAGAGACGGCCTGGGACAGGGGGCATCTGGAAACACCATATATTTT. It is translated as CSARDGLGQGASGNTIYF.

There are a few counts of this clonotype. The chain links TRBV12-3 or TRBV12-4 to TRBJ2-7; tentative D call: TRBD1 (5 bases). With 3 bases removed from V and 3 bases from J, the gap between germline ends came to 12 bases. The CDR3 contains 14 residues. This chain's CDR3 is CASSLESRDYEQYF. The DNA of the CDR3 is TGTGCCAGCAGTTTGGAGAGCAGGGACTACGAGCAGTACTTC.

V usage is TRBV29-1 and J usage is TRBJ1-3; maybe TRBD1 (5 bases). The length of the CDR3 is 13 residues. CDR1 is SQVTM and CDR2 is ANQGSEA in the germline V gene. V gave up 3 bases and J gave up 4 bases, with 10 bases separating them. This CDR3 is CSVDEGSGNTIYF. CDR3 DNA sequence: TGCAGCGTTGATGAGGGGTCGGGAAACACCATATATTTT.

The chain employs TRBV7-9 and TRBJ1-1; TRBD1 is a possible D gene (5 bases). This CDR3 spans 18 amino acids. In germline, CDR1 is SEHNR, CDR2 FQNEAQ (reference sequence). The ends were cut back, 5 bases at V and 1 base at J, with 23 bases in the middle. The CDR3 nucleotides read TGTGCCAGCAGCACCCCAAGCGAGCAGGGCCCTGGGAACACTGAAGCTTTCTTT. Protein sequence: CASSTPSEQGPGNTEAFF.

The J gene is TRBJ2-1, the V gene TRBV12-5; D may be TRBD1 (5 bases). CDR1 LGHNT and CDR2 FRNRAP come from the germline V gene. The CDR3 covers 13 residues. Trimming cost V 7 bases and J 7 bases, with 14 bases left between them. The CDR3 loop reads CASVPQGSNEQFF. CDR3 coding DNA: TGTGCTAGTGTTCCCCAGGGTTCGAATGAGCAGTTCTTC.

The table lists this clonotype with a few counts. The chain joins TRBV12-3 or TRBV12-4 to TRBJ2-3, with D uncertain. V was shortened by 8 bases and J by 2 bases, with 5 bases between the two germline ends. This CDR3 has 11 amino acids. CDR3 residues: CASVYTDTQYF. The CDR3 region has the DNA TGTGCCAGCGTTTACACAGATACGCAGTATTTT.

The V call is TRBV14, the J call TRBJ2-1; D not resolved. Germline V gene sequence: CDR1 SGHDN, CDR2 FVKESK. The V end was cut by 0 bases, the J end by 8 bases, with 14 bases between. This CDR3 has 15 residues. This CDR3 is CASSQDGGGVDEQFF. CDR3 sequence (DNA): TGTGCCAGCAGCCAAGATGGCGGCGGCGTCGATGAGCAGTTCTTC.